The T cell receptor beta chain under discussion was sequenced for a study of shared clonotypes between healthy human individuals (dated by TCRdb to the early 2020s). In terms of the full investigation: The cohort comprised two women and a few men aged 18 to 49 years. The study deeply sequenced blood TCR repertoires of five healthy adults to estimate repertoire size and the extent of clonotype sharing between individuals. Leukapheresis yielded between about 0.94 and 8.9 billion PBMCs per donor. For each donor, three plates each were used for CD4 naive and CD4 memory, two plates were used for CD8 naive, and one plate was used for CD8 memory. Libraries were prepared and TCR repertoires were sequenced by different laboratories using diverse techniques, in order to increase sequencing depth and limit assay-specific biases.

Using the deep immunoSEQ assay, multiplex PCR amplified TCR CDR3 regions from genomic DNA. For each cell subset, the extracted genomic DNA was distributed evenly across all wells of several immunoSEQ 96-well plates, and each plate served as one replicate. For sorted subsets, about 200 ng genomic DNA, equal to 30,000 or so T cell genomes, was loaded into each replicate PCR. Purified libraries were measured with a Qubit 3.0 fluorometer, size-checked on a Bioanalyzer 2100, and measured again with the KAPA Library Quantification kit. Every immunoSEQ 96-well plate was sequenced on a dedicated single-read 150-cycle Illumina NextSeq 550 flow cell. Concerning the study's data processing: Because the immunoSEQ output included only junctional sequences and no quality scores, the filtering could not be the same as the filtering used for full-length reads. Sequences were annotated with PyIR, a Python wrapper for IgBLAST v1.9, using IMGT germline references to assign V/J genes and CDR3. Reads were filtered out if the reads had weak V/J assignments (E-value above 1e-6), no CDR3, stop codons, out-of-frame junctions, or ambiguous translated residues. V3J clonotypes were defined by identical inferred V gene, J gene, and CDR3 amino acid sequence. Percentage overlap between repertoires was calculated by dividing the number of shared unique clonotypes by the size of the smaller repertoire. RTK rarefaction, the Chao1 estimator, and Recon v2.1 estimates of unobserved clonotypes were used to assess repertoire richness. Generation probabilities for all TCRbeta clonotypes obtained by the gDNA method from a few donors were computed using OLGA. TCRdb stores this immuneACCESS table with in-frame sequences only. Part of the clones is absent; in the studies checked, under half of the shortfall reflects unresolved V genes, and no reason is known for the rest. For V, J and clone size, that table is used; D and trimming come from the DNA. The sample table holds a few hundred thousand clones, of which 95% to 97% were seen once. The ten largest clones add up to approximately 0.32% of the sample.

About this clone itself: Its antigen remains undetermined. Base qualities are not provided; no much larger clone lies one nucleotide away.

General conclusions and limits of the study: The small number of donors limited the genetic and exposure-history diversity represented. Sampling was restricted to blood, and TCR repertoires in tissue are likely to differ from TCR repertoires in blood. Sharing across a few donors was observed for around 5% of naive CD4, 3% to 4% of naive CD8, 2% to 2.5% of memory CD4, and about 0.39% of memory CD8 clonotypes. Compared with non-shared clonotypes, the clonotypes found in all four sorted-subset donors had higher generation probabilities. Pairwise subsampling led to the expectation that sequencing depth would affect the degree of clonotype sharing among donors. Incomplete sequencing was indicated by rarefaction of sorted-subset datasets, despite the large sequencing depth. Naive subsets generally had larger estimated clonotype richness than memory subsets.

The donors were healthy, HIV-negative adults with no recently reported acute infections or vaccinations. Only Caucasian adults living in Nashville, Tennessee, USA were represented among the donors. CD8 memory samples were composed of magnetically selected CD45RO+ cells combined with CCR7-negative CD45RA+ effector memory (TemRA) cells. Blood was obtained by leukapheresis, after which PBMCs were separated by Ficoll-Histopaque density gradient centrifugation and cryopreserved in liquid nitrogen vapor phase. Purity and quantity of every magnetically sorted T cell population were checked by analytical flow cytometry. Each sorted fraction had its genomic DNA isolated and then quantified by UV absorbance on a Nanodrop 2000c. The receptor's source is a man in his thirties or forties in good health. Material for sequencing was memory CD8+ T cells sorted from blood. Explained via the paper, the cell subset or site label denotes: CD45RO+ cells pooled with CCR7-negative TemRA cells.

This receptor carries the CDR3 CASSFPSDISYEQYF. The bases read TGTGCCAGCAGTTTCCCTAGTGATATCTCCTACGAGCAGTACTTC. The V gene is TRBV28 and the J gene is TRBJ2-7, with the D gene uncertain. V loses 3 bases of germline sequence and J loses 0 bases, and the interval between the two ends is 12 bases. CDR1 MDHEN and CDR2 SYDVKM were looked up in the germline V gene. The CDR3 numbers 15 residues from cysteine through phenylalanine. The DNA shown is the 45-base CDR3, in frame from base 1. Extended through the reference TRBV28 and TRBJ2-7 proteins, this CDR3 yields the full variable domain: DVKVTQSSRYLVKRTGEKVFLECVQDMDHENMFWYRQDPGLGLRLIYFSYDVKMKEKGDIPEGYSVSREKKERFSLILESASTNQTSMYLCASSFPSDISYEQYFGPGTRLTVT.